Sequencing of this T cell receptor beta chain was carried out in a study of patients and donors after allogeneic stem cell transplantation. TCRdb reanalysed the RT-PCR reads using MiXCR and keeps one entry per CDR3 protein. The repertoire consists of about 960,000 distinct CDR3 sequences, with more than 15% occurring once and the leading ten covering roughly 6%. This clonotype was seen a handful of times. V was shortened by 4 bases and J by 5 bases, with 12 bases between the two germline ends. There are 14 residues in the CDR3. The germline V gene encodes CDR1 KGHDR and CDR2 SFDVKD. The chain uses TRBV24-1 and TRBJ2-3; maybe TRBD2 (6 bases). This TCR was sampled from a human donor who was either an allogeneic HSCT recipient or a stem cell or donor lymphocyte infusion donor (not recorded which). It is not recorded whose cells these are; they may come from a transplant donor. The sequenced material came from blood, either unsorted or a sorted T cell fraction (not recorded which). CDR3 nucleotide sequence: TGTGCCACCAGTGACCCCACCGGGGGAGATACGCAGTATTTT. Encoded protein: CATSDPTGGDTQYF.